Presented here are 10 T cell receptor beta chains from one specimen sequenced in a study of metastatic and nonmetastatic thyroid tumors. Before thyroid surgery, none of the patients had received any treatment. TCRdb re-clonotyped the PCR reads through MiXCR. The sample holds 25,000 to 35,000 clones, over 15% seen once. The material sequenced was blood. The receptors were sampled from a female donor with papillary thyroid cancer or a benign thyroid nodule (not recorded which). Some clones in this sample may be carry-over from other donors' samples.

The chain uses TRBV5-4 and TRBJ1-4; D perhaps matches TRBD1 (5 bases). The CDR3 runs 15 residues. V shed 1 base and J shed 4 bases, with 11 bases lying between them. Germline CDR1 and CDR2: SGHNT and YYREEE (reference sequence). The CDR3 nucleotides read TGTGCCAGCAGCTTGTCGCAGGGCCTTAATGAAAAACTGTTTTTT. Protein product: CASSLSQGLNEKLFF.

Many counts were recorded for this clone. The chain recombines TRBV20-1 with TRBJ2-3; 8 bases map to TRBD2. This CDR3 is 13 amino acids long. Germline V gives CDR1 DFQATT, CDR2 SNEGSKA (reference sequence). V trimming: 6 bases; J trimming: 1 base; junction bases outside the gene matches: 3. The CDR3 bases are TGCAGTGCGCCGACTAGCGGCACAGATACGCAGTATTTT. Its protein is CSAPTSGTDTQYF.

V usage is TRBV20-1 and J usage is TRBJ2-7; D call uncertain. In germline, CDR1 is DFQATT, CDR2 SNEGSKA (reference sequence). Trimming removed 1 base at V and 6 bases at J, with 16 bases between. The CDR3 runs to 14 residues. The CDR3 sequence is CSARAGPTVSEQYF. In DNA form, the CDR3 reads TGCAGTGCTAGAGCTGGCCCGACTGTGAGCGAGCAGTACTTC.

This clone was picked up many times. This chain connects TRBV30 to TRBJ1-5; 8 positions agree with TRBD1. CDR3 length: 13 residues. Trimming cost V 5 bases and J 2 bases; bases outside gene matches: 2. Per germline, CDR1 GTSNPN and CDR2 SVGIG (reference sequence). CDR3 nucleotide sequence: TGTGCCTGGGACAGGGGCGGCAATCAGCCCCAGCATTTT. Its translation is CAWDRGGNQPQHF.

This clone appeared many times. The chain carries TRBV6-4 and TRBJ2-3, with no clear D. CDR3 length equals 13 residues. The germline gives CDR1 MRHNA, CDR2 SNTAGT. With 4 bases removed from V and 1 base from J, the gap between germline ends came to 6 bases. DNA of the CDR3: TGTGCCAGCAGTGTCGGAGGCACAGATACGCAGTATTTT. Translating it yields CASSVGGTDTQYF.

This clone appeared a few times. One base away lies a much larger clone, so this may be a sequencing read error. Other DNA sequences from this sample encode an identical CDR3 as well. The V gene is TRBV18, the J gene TRBJ1-1; D not certain. V lost 6 bases and J 8 bases, leaving 10 bases between the germline ends. Germline V lookup: CDR1 KGHSH, CDR2 LQKENI. This CDR3 is 11 amino acids long. CDR3 region: CASSPKSEAFF. As DNA, the CDR3 is TGTGCCAGCTCGCCGAAGAGCGAAGCTTTCTTT.

This clone was observed a handful of times. The chain couples TRBV7-3 to TRBJ2-3, with 9 bases lining up with TRBD1. J was trimmed by 5 bases and V by 9 bases; bases with no gene match: 27. This CDR3 spans 20 amino acids. Germline lookup yields CDR1 SGHTA and CDR2 FQGTGA. This CDR3 reads CARRAASKVHRDRDLDTQYF. In DNA, the CDR3 is TGTGCCAGGAGAGCGGCGTCTAAGGTACACCGGGACAGGGATTTAGATACGCAGTATTTT.

This chain connects TRBV20-1 to TRBJ2-7, with TRBD2 as a possible D gene (7 bases). Looked up from germline, CDR1 is DFQATT and CDR2 is SNEGSKA (reference sequence). Trimming took off 5 bases at V and 4 bases at J, with 18 bases between the two ends. The CDR3 loop spans 14 amino acids. The CDR3 sequence is CSAPALQGLYEQYF. The CDR3 coding sequence is TGCAGTGCTCCCGCTCTACAGGGACTATACGAGCAGTACTTC.

The table lists this clone with many counts. This sequence joins TRBV7-2 and TRBJ2-3; D uncertain. Germline values: CDR1 SGHTA, CDR2 FQGNSA. V was cut by 1 base and J by 2 bases, with 7 bases left in between. The CDR3 contains 14 residues. CDR3 region: CASSLVVSTDTQYF. In nucleotides, the CDR3 is TGTGCCAGCAGCTTAGTCGTCTCCACAGATACGCAGTATTTT.

This clone was seen many times. This chain connects TRBV7-2 to TRBJ1-1; TRBD1 is a possible D gene (6 bases). V was pared by 5 bases and J by 0 bases, with 10 bases between. Germline V gene sequence: CDR1 SGHTA, CDR2 FQGNSA. This CDR3 has 14 residues. The CDR3 nucleotides are TGTGCCAGCAGCCGGGACATTATGAACACTGAAGCTTTCTTT. This encodes CASSRDIMNTEAFF.